The clone carrying this T cell receptor beta chain has only a few counts. As yet, its antigen is unknown. One entry per CDR3 protein, called by TCRdb with MiXCR from the reads. The table lists about 920,000 distinct CDR3 sequences, roughly 30% of them singletons. The data were obtained in a study of T cell repertoires in cytomegalovirus infection. Across the study: Public TCR beta signatures marked donors with CMV infection and the matching HLA.

The V segment lost 5 bases and the J segment 3 bases; nucleotides outside the gene matches: 8. The CDR3 runs 16 residues. CDR1 is MNHEY and CDR2 is SMNVEV in the germline V gene (reference sequence). The chain combines TRBV27 with TRBJ2-1; 9 bases match TRBD2. Sample: cultured CD8+ T cells from PBMCs, taken from culture after CMV antigen stimulation. The origin of this receptor is a human donor in good health (CMV status not recorded). Some clones in this sample may be carry-over from other donors' samples. CDR3: CASSPPGRGGYNEQFF. The CDR3 DNA sequence: TGTGCCAGCAGTCCCCCCGGGCGGGGGGGCTACAATGAGCAGTTCTTC.